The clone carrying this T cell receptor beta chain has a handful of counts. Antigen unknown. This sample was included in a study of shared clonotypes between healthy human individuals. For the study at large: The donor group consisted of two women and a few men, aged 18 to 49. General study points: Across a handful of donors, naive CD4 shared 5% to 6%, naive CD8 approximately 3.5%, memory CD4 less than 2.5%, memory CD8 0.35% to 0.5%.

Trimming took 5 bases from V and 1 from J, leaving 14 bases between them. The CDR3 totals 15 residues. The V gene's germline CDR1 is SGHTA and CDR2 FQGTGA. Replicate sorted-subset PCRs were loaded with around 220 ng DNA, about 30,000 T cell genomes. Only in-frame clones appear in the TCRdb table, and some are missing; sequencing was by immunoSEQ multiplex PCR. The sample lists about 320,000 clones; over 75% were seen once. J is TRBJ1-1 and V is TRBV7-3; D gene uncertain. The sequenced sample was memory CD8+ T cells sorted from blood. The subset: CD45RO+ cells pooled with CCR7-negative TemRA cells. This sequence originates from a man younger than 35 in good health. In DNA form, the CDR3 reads TGTGCCAGCAGCCCCACGGGAAGGGCGAACACTGAAGCTTTCTTT. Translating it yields CASSPTGRANTEAFF.